The 29 T cell receptor beta chains in this list originate from one sample, sequenced in a study of blood T cells in healthy people across ages. It was with a sample-barcoded 5' primer and a J-beta primer mix that a second PCR of roughly 7 to 12 cycles was run. TCRdb recomputed calls from the 5' RACE reads with MiXCR, one row per CDR3 protein. The sample yields 850,000 or so distinct CDR3 sequences, 29% seen once. The sequencing sample was made of blood. The receptors were sampled from a woman of 80 years or more in good health.

This clonotype occurred many times. The rearrangement uses TRBV2 and TRBJ2-1, with 8 bases matching TRBD1. The V gene end was trimmed by 6 bases and the J gene end by 2 bases; junction bases not matched to a gene: 6. From germline, CDR1 is SNHLY and CDR2 FYNNEI. CDR3 size: 15 residues. The CDR3 sequence is CASRRQGSPYNEQFF. Here the CDR3 DNA reads TGTGCCAGCAGGAGACAGGGGTCTCCCTACAATGAGCAGTTCTTC. Filled out from reference TRBV2 and TRBJ2-1, the complete variable domain reads EPEVTQTPSHQVTQMGQEVILRCVPISNHLYFYWYRQILGQKVEFLVSFYNNEISEKSEIFDDQFSVERPDGSNFTLKIRSTKLEDSAMYFCASRRQGSPYNEQFFGPGTRLTVL.

The rearrangement joins TRBV5-5 to TRBJ2-5; D remains unclear. The CDR3 is made up of 17 amino acids. V lost 2 bases to trimming and J lost 0 bases, with 17 bases between them. CDR1 and CDR2 from the germline V gene are SGHKS and YYEKEE (reference sequence). DNA for the CDR3: TGTGCCAGCAGCTTTCCTTCGAAGGCAAAGTACCAAGAGACCCAGTACTTC. It translates to CASSFPSKAKYQETQYF. Together with reference TRBV5-5 and TRBJ2-5, the CDR3 gives the full variable domain: DAGVTQSPTHLIKTRGQQVTLRCSPISGHKSVSWYQQVLGQGPQFIFQYYEKEERGRGNFPDRFSARQFPNYSSELNVNALLLGDSALYLCASSFPSKAKYQETQYFGPGTRLLVL.

This clonotype was observed a few times. This chain links TRBV5-1 with TRBJ1-2; 12 positions match TRBD1. The CDR3 spans 17 residues. The V gene end was trimmed by 4 bases and the J gene end by 0 bases; junction bases not matched to a gene: 7. Germline V CDR1 and CDR2: SGHRS, YFSETQ. In nucleotides, the CDR3 is TGCGCCAGCAGCGCCGGGACAGGGGGCTTAGCTAACTATGGCTACACCTTC. Its translation is CASSAGTGGLANYGYTF.

This clonotype was detected ten times or more. The chain has TRBV15 and TRBJ2-2, with TRBD2 identical over 13 bases. The CDR3 is made up of 19 amino acids. V lost 1 base, J lost 0 bases, and 5 bases stayed unmatched. Germline V gene sequence: CDR1 LNHNV, CDR2 YYDKDF (reference sequence). The CDR3 is CATSRVHGLAGANTGELFF. The CDR3 nucleotides are TGTGCCACCAGCAGAGTTCACGGACTAGCGGGGGCGAACACCGGGGAGCTGTTTTTT.

This clonotype was picked up many times. The CDR3 DNA reads as TGCGCCAGCAGCTTGGCCCCCTATGGGGGGTTAGGGAATGAGCAGTTCTTC. Residues: CASSLAPYGGLGNEQFF. The rearrangement joins TRBV5-1 to TRBJ2-1, with TRBD2 as a possible D gene (6 bases). The CDR3 runs 17 residues. Germline CDR1 is SGHRS and CDR2 is YFSETQ. V gave up 0 bases and J gave up 7 bases, with 20 bases separating them.

This clonotype is a singleton in its sample. The CDR3 loop reads CASSKEGWNQPQHF. CDR3 DNA sequence: TGTGCCAGCAGCAAAGAAGGGTGGAATCAGCCCCAGCATTTT. The chain recombines TRBV5-8 with TRBJ1-5; D not certain. This CDR3 region has 14 residues. The ends were cut back, 4 bases at V and 4 bases at J, with 12 bases in the middle. Per germline, CDR1 SGHTS and CDR2 YDEGEE.

This clonotype was found many times. The chain links TRBV4-3 to TRBJ1-6; weak D call: TRBD1 (6 bases). The V end lost 1 base, the J end lost 10 bases, and 11 bases lay between the germline ends. The CDR3 totals 14 residues. Germline CDR1 LGHNA, CDR2 YSLEER. CDR3 DNA: TGCGCCAGCAGCCAAGCACAGGGCAGCTCACCCCTCCACTTT. Amino acids: CASSQAQGSSPLHF.

Concerning this clonotype: A much larger clone lies one base from this, so it may be a read error. The rearrangement links TRBV25-1 to TRBJ2-3, with D possibly matching TRBD2 (5 bases). CDR1 MGHDK and CDR2 SYGVNS come from the germline V gene. The CDR3 loop spans 17 amino acids. With 4 bases removed from V and 0 bases from J, the gap between germline ends came to 17 bases. The CDR3 protein is CASSAPPGSESTDTQYF. The CDR3 coding sequence is TGTGCCAGCAGTGCCCCACCGGGGAGCGAGAGCACAGATACGCAGTATTTT.

This clonotype was observed many times. The chain is built from TRBV12-3 or TRBV12-4 and TRBJ1-5, with a weak D call TRBD1 (5 bases). V was clipped by 1 base and J by 2 bases, with 6 bases between them. This CDR3 has 14 amino acids. The CDR3 is CASSLVQGNQPQHF. CDR3 DNA sequence: TGTGCCAGCAGTTTAGTACAGGGCAATCAGCCCCAGCATTTT.

The chain carries TRBV11-2 and TRBJ1-5, with D possibly being TRBD1 (6 bases). Germline V gene lookup returns CDR1 SGHAT and CDR2 FQNNGV. The V end was cut by 1 base, the J end by 5 bases, with 12 bases between. The CDR3 is made up of 15 amino acids. CDR3 loop: CASSLGAGDDQPQHF. CDR3 sequence (DNA): TGTGCCAGCAGCTTAGGGGCAGGGGATGATCAGCCCCAGCATTTT.

This clonotype was seen a few times. The chain couples TRBV12-3 or TRBV12-4 to TRBJ1-5, with 10 bases fitting TRBD1. V dropped 9 bases and J dropped 2; count of bases not matched to a gene: 4. This CDR3 is built from 14 residues. This CDR3 is CASHGTGGNQPQHF. The CDR3 region has the DNA TGTGCCAGTCACGGGACAGGGGGCAATCAGCCCCAGCATTTT.

The rearrangement joins TRBV11-3 to TRBJ2-7; the D gene could be TRBD1 or TRBD2 (6 bases each). The CDR3 consists of 19 residues. Trimming removed 1 base at V and 2 bases at J, with 24 bases between. Germline assignment: CDR1 SGHNT and CDR2 YENEEA. The CDR3 here is CASSLVGGTLSPRTYEQYF. CDR3 nucleotides: TGTGCCAGCAGCTTAGTAGGGGGGACTCTCAGCCCGAGAACCTACGAGCAGTACTTC.

This clonotype was counted a few times. The genes are TRBV3-1 and TRBJ1-2, with TRBD1 as a possible D gene (6 bases). V lost 3 bases and J lost 5, with 16 bases in between. The length of the CDR3 is 15 residues. Per the germline V gene, CDR1 is LGHDT and CDR2 is YNNKEL (reference sequence). CDR3 residues: CASSHRRGGHYGYTF. The CDR3 nucleotides read TGTGCCAGCAGCCACCGGAGGGGGGGTCATTATGGCTACACCTTC.

This clonotype was counted ten times or more. V gene TRBV6-2 or TRBV6-3 combines with J gene TRBJ1-2, with 7 bases aligning to TRBD1. The germline CDR1 and CDR2 sequences are MNHEY and SVGEGT. The ends lost 0 bases at V and 5 bases at J; junction bases unmatched: 3. The CDR3 loop spans 14 amino acids. The CDR3 DNA reads as TGTGCCAGCAGTTACTCCGGACAGGTTTATGGCTACACCTTC. Protein sequence: CASSYSGQVYGYTF.

This clonotype was counted many times. With a much larger clone just one base away, this may be a read error. The chain employs TRBV10-3 and TRBJ2-5, with a weak D call TRBD2 (7 bases). Looked up from germline, CDR1 is ENHRY and CDR2 is SYGVKD. The CDR3 is 19 amino acids. Between the trimmed V and J ends, which lost 6 bases and 11 bases, there was a span of 37 bases. The DNA of the CDR3 is TGTGCCATCAGCCCCCGGGGGGCACAATCGTGGCTAGCAGGAACAGGGCAGTACTTC. Protein product: CAISPRGAQSWLAGTGQYF.

Ten or more counts support this clonotype. This chain connects TRBV12-3 or TRBV12-4 to TRBJ2-5; D gene ambiguous. The CDR3 runs to 13 residues. V lost 2 bases and J 1 base, leaving 5 bases between the germline ends. CDR3 DNA sequence: TGTGCCAGCAGTTTAACCTCCCAAGAGACCCAGTACTTC. As protein: CASSLTSQETQYF.

V is TRBV5-1 and J is TRBJ2-1; D call uncertain. CDR1 is SGHRS, CDR2 YFSETQ, per germline. The CDR3 length is 14 residues. V dropped 2 bases and J dropped 8 bases, with 14 bases sitting between them. This CDR3 is CASSLRTTQDEQFF. The DNA of the CDR3 is TGCGCCAGCAGCTTAAGGACCACCCAAGATGAGCAGTTCTTC.

The table lists this clonotype with many counts. The chain carries TRBV27 and TRBJ2-4; no definite D call. The CDR3 is 14 residues long. The germline V gene encodes CDR1 MNHEY and CDR2 SMNVEV (reference sequence). V lost 3 bases, J lost 7 bases, and 13 bases lay in between. The CDR3 DNA follows: TGTGCCAGCAGTTTTTCTGCCAGCATGAACATTCAGTACTTC. It is translated as CASSFSASMNIQYF.

Points on this clonotype: Since a much larger clone is just one base distant, this may be a read error. The chain is built from TRBV15 and TRBJ2-5, with 9 bases matching TRBD1. This CDR3 comprises 14 residues. Germline-derived CDR1 and CDR2 are LNHNV and YYDKDF (reference sequence). With V trimmed by 7 bases and J by 5 bases, 8 bases remained unmatched. This CDR3 is CATTPTGGGETQYF. As DNA, the CDR3 is TGTGCCACCACTCCGACAGGGGGAGGGGAGACCCAGTACTTC.

This sequence joins TRBV20-1 and TRBJ2-5; either TRBD1 or TRBD2 may fit D (6 bases each). V shed 3 bases and J shed 5 bases, with 16 bases lying between them. Germline V gene data show CDR1 as DFQATT and CDR2 as SNEGSKA (reference sequence). The CDR3 is made up of 14 amino acids. CDR3 protein: CSARAGYQGETQYF. The CDR3 DNA follows: TGCAGTGCTAGGGCGGGGTATCAGGGGGAGACCCAGTACTTC.

On this clonotype itself: A much bigger clone sits one base away, suggesting this may be a read error. The chain uses TRBV28 and TRBJ2-4, with D possibly TRBD1 on 5 matching bases. This CDR3 contains 15 residues. The germline gives CDR1 MDHEN, CDR2 SYDVKM. With 4 bases removed from V and 3 bases from J, the gap between germline ends came to 13 bases. CDR3 bases: TGTGCCAGCAGTTCCTCAAGGGGTGTCAAAAACATTCAGTACTTC. Protein product: CASSSSRGVKNIQYF.

This clonotype was recorded at least ten times. The chain uses TRBV20-1 and TRBJ2-5; 9 nucleotides align to TRBD2. Germline V gene sequence: CDR1 DFQATT, CDR2 SNEGSKA (reference sequence). V was pared by 4 bases and J by 5 bases, with 5 bases of the junction left unmatched. The CDR3 totals 13 residues. The CDR3 DNA follows: TGCAGTGCTACTCTAGCGGGACCGGAGACCCAGTACTTC. Translating it yields CSATLAGPETQYF.

This clonotype was seen at least ten times. The chain recombines TRBV6-5 with TRBJ2-7; 7 bases align to TRBD2. The trim removed 8 bases at V and 0 bases at J, leaving 19 bases unmatched. Per germline, CDR1 MNHEY and CDR2 SVGAGI. This CDR3 is 18 amino acids long. The CDR3: CASPVGRWGGYSSYEQYF. DNA of the CDR3: TGTGCCAGCCCTGTGGGCCGGTGGGGGGGGTATAGCTCCTACGAGCAGTACTTC.

The chain recombines TRBV6-2 or TRBV6-3 with TRBJ2-2; unclear D gene. The CDR3 is 15 residues long. Trimming took 4 bases from V and 7 from J, leaving 16 bases between them. Germline-derived CDR1 and CDR2 are MNHEY and SVGEGT. CDR3: CASSSHITDDGELFF. Written as DNA, the CDR3 is TGTGCCAGCAGTTCACATATTACAGATGACGGGGAGCTGTTTTTT.

On this clonotype: Germline is not matched at one junction end, which may reflect a read error. The gene calls are TRBV11-2 and TRBJ2-1; TRBD2 matches 9 bases. Germline V gene data show CDR1 as SGHAT and CDR2 as FQNNGV. The length of the CDR3 is 14 residues. This chain's CDR3 is CTSSLAGGLNEQFF. CDR3 coding DNA: TGTACCAGCAGCTTGGCGGGGGGGCTCAATGAGCAGTTCTTC.

V gene TRBV28 combines with J gene TRBJ2-1, with 9 positions matching TRBD2. Germline V gene lookup returns CDR1 MDHEN and CDR2 SYDVKM. With V trimmed by 3 bases and J by 15 bases, 6 bases remained unmatched. The CDR3 has 12 amino acids. CDR3 protein: CASSLRRGGRFF. The CDR3 DNA sequence: TGTGCCAGCAGTTTGAGGCGGGGGGGCCGGTTCTTC.

This clonotype was seen repeatedly, ten times or more. The rearrangement links TRBV7-2 to TRBJ2-5; D uncertain. Between the trimmed V and J ends, which lost 5 bases and 1 base, there was a span of 8 bases. Per the germline V gene, CDR1 is SGHTA and CDR2 is FQGNSA. CDR3 length equals 13 residues. CDR3 nucleotides: TGTGCCAGCAGCCTCAGTCTCCAAGAGACCCAGTACTTC. Translating it yields CASSLSLQETQYF.

This chain uses TRBV30 with TRBJ1-2; 10 bases align to TRBD1. The V gene end was trimmed by 2 bases and the J gene end by 4 bases; junction bases not matched to a gene: 13. Germline lookup yields CDR1 GTSNPN and CDR2 SVGIG (reference sequence). The CDR3 contains 17 residues. For the CDR3, the DNA is TGTGCCTGGAGTACTCCGGGACAGGGGTCGGGTTCCTATGGCTACACCTTC. Residues: CAWSTPGQGSGSYGYTF.

This clonotype was recorded many times. One end of the junction fails to match germline, which may point to a read error. V and J are TRBV7-9 and TRBJ1-2; 7 nucleotides align to TRBD1. Per the germline V gene, CDR1 is SEHNR and CDR2 is FQNEAQ (reference sequence). The length of the CDR3 is 14 residues. CDR3 protein: CASSLVGQNYGYTF. CDR3 nucleotide sequence: TGCGCCAGCAGCTTGGTGGGACAGAACTATGGCTACACCTTC.